The 3 T cell receptor beta chains reported below all come from one sample, sequenced in a study of shared clonotypes between healthy human individuals. Assay: immunoSEQ multiplex PCR; the TCRdb copy retains only in-frame clones and omits some. Among over 2 million clones, about 95% were seen once, and the ten largest hold around 1.1%. Selected positively for CCR7 and CD45RO-negative, naive CD8 cells excluded terminally differentiated effector memory CD45RA+ cells. The sequenced sample consisted of naive CD8+ T cells sorted from blood. All receptors derive from a man between 18 and 29 years old in good health.

This chain links TRBV5-4 with TRBJ1-6, with 7 bases aligning to TRBD1. Germline CDR1 SGHNT, CDR2 YYREEE (reference sequence). CDR3 length: 14 residues. Trimming at V came to 5 bases and at J to 8 bases, leaving 7 bases not matched to a gene. The CDR3: CASSIGQEYSPLHF. The CDR3 DNA follows: TGTGCCAGCAGTATAGGACAGGAGTATTCACCCCTCCACTTT.

The chain carries TRBV4-1 and TRBJ1-2; 8 bases match TRBD1. This CDR3 is 15 amino acids long. The V gene end was trimmed by 6 bases and the J gene end by 5 bases; junction bases not matched to a gene: 11. In germline, CDR1 is MGHRA, CDR2 YSYEKL. In nucleotides, the CDR3 is TGCGCCAGCAGTGCGATTCAGGGGGCGCGGTATGGCTACACCTTC. It codes for CASSAIQGARYGYTF.

This chain connects TRBV19 to TRBJ2-5, with D possibly being TRBD2 (6 bases). The CDR3 extends over 13 amino acids. Germline CDR1 and CDR2: LNHDA and SQIVND (reference sequence). The V end lost 3 bases, the J end lost 4 bases, and 9 bases lay between the germline ends. In DNA, the CDR3 is TGTGCCAGTAGTATTCTCGGGGGAGAGACCCAGTACTTC. Translation gives CASSILGGETQYF.